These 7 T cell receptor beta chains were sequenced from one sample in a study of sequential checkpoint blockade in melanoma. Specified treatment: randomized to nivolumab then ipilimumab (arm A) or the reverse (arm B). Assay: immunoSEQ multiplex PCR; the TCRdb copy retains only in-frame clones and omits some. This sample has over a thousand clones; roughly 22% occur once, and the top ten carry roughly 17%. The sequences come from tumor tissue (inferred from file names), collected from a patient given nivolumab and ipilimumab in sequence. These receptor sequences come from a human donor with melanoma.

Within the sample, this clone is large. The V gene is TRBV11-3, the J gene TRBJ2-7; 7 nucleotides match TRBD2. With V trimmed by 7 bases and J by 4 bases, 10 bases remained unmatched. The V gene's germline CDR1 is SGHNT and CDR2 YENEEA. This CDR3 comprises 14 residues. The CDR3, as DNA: TGTGCCAGCACCGGAGCGGGGATGGCATACGAGCAGTACTTC. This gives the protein CASTGAGMAYEQYF.

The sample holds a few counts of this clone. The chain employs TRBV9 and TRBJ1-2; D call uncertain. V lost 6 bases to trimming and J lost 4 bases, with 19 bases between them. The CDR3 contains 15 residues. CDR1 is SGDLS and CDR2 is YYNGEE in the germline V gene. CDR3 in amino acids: CASTTVGPTSYGYTF. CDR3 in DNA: TGTGCCAGCACTACTGTCGGGCCTACTAGCTATGGCTACACCTTC.

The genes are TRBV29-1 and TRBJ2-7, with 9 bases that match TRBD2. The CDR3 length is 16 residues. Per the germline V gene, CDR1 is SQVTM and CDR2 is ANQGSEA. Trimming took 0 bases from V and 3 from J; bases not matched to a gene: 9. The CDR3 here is CSVEDPLAGNFYEQYF. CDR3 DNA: TGCAGCGTTGAAGATCCTCTAGCGGGAAACTTCTACGAGCAGTACTTC.

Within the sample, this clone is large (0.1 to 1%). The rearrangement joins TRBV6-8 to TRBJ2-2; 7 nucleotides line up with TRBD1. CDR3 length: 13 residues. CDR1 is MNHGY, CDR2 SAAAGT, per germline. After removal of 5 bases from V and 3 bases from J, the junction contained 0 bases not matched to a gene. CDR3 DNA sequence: TGTGCCAGCAGTGACAGGGACACCGGGGAGCTGTTTTTT. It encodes CASSDRDTGELFF.

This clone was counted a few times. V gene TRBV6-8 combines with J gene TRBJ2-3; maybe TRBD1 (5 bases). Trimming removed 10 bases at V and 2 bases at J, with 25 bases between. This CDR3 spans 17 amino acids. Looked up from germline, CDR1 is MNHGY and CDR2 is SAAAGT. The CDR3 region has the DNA TGTGCCATCAAAAGGGGAATTACGTCCCTAATCACAGATACGCAGTATTTT. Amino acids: CAIKRGITSLITDTQYF.

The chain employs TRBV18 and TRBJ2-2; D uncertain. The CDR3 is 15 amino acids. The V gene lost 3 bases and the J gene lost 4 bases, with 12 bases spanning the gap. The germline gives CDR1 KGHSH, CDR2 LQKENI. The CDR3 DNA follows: TGTGCCAGCTCACCTCTAGGTACAAGCACCGGGGAGCTGTTTTTT. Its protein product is CASSPLGTSTGELFF.

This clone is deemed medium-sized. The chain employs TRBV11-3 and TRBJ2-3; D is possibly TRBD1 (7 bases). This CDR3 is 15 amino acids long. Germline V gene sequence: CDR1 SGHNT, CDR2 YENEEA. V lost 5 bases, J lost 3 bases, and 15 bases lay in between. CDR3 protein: CASSPGEDRTDTQYF. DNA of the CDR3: TGTGCCAGCAGCCCCGGGGAGGACAGGACAGATACGCAGTATTTT.